The 23 T cell receptor beta chains in this list originate from one sample, sequenced in a study of PD-1 blockade in classical Hodgkin lymphoma. Only in-frame clones appear in the TCRdb table, and some are missing; sequencing was by immunoSEQ multiplex PCR. The table lists 20,000 to 25,000 clones, about 80% of them singletons. Each of the patients experienced relapse following autologous stem cell transplantation, and their brentuximab vedotin exposure differed. The input for sequencing was peripheral blood mononuclear cells (PBMCs), taken before the second cycle of nivolumab. The receptors derive from a human donor with classical Hodgkin lymphoma.

The V call is TRBV9, the J call TRBJ2-1; D is perhaps TRBD2 (6 bases). Trimming left V 2 bases short and J 7 bases short, with 13 bases between. The CDR3 extends over 14 amino acids. CDR1 is SGDLS and CDR2 is YYNGEE in the germline V gene. The CDR3 nucleotides are TGTGCCAGCAGCGTTTATCCCGCGGGGAATGAGCAGTTCTTC. This gives the protein CASSVYPAGNEQFF.

The V gene is TRBV18, the J gene TRBJ2-1; a weak D match, TRBD2 (5 bases). The CDR3 length is 16 residues. Trimming stripped 2 bases from V and 0 bases from J, with 11 bases between. Per the germline V gene, CDR1 is KGHSH and CDR2 is LQKENI. In nucleotides, the CDR3 is TGTGCCAGCTCACCAAGTGGCGGGCCCTCCTACAATGAGCAGTTCTTC. Residues: CASSPSGGPSYNEQFF.

The J gene is TRBJ1-6, the V gene TRBV7-6; D call uncertain. Germline values: CDR1 SGHVS, CDR2 FNYEAQ. V lost 5 bases and J lost 5, with 10 bases in between. This CDR3 has 14 amino acids. The CDR3 loop is CASSPELDNSPLHF. The CDR3 DNA reads TGTGCCAGCAGCCCGGAGTTGGATAATTCACCCCTCCACTTT. Full variable domain (outside the CDR3, taken from reference TRBV7-6 and TRBJ1-6): GAGVSQSPRYKVTKRGQDVALRCDPISGHVSLYWYRQALGQGPEFLTYFNYEAQQDKSGLPNDRFSAERPEGSISTLTIQRTEQRDSAMYRCASSPELDNSPLHFGNGTRLTVT.

The chain has TRBV6-6 and TRBJ2-3, with D maybe TRBD1 (5 bases). Trimming pared 2 bases from V and 2 bases from J, leaving 11 bases between. The CDR3 length is 15 residues. Germline assignment: CDR1 MNHNY and CDR2 SVGAGI (reference sequence). The CDR3 loop is CASSYPDSPTDTQYF. The CDR3 region has the DNA TGTGCCAGCAGTTACCCCGACAGCCCCACAGATACGCAGTATTTT.

This chain joins TRBV18 and TRBJ1-2, with 7 bases identical to TRBD1. CDR3 size: 11 residues. Germline-derived CDR1 and CDR2 are KGHSH and LQKENI. Unmatched junction bases numbered 3, after V lost 6 bases and J lost 8 bases. CDR3 bases: TGTGCCAGCTCTGACAGGGAGGGCTACACCTTC. This gives the protein CASSDREGYTF.

The genes are TRBV7-2 and TRBJ1-6; D is undetermined. The ends were cut back, 3 bases at V and 7 bases at J, with 22 bases in the middle. There are 18 residues in the CDR3. Germline loops: CDR1 SGHTA, CDR2 FQGNSA. In DNA, the CDR3 is TGTGCCAGCAGCTTTTCCGCCCCGGGGTCCATCGGAAATTCACCCCTCCACTTT. This encodes CASSFSAPGSIGNSPLHF.

The chain couples TRBV6-6 to TRBJ2-5; D may be TRBD1 (6 bases). In germline, CDR1 is MNHNY, CDR2 SVGAGI (reference sequence). The CDR3 is made up of 15 amino acids. The germline V and J ends were trimmed by 2 bases and 5 bases, with 15 bases remaining between them. The CDR3 spells CASSYAAGDLETQYF. Written as DNA, the CDR3 is TGTGCCAGCAGTTACGCAGCAGGGGATTTGGAGACCCAGTACTTC.

In its sample, this clone was seen a few times. This chain joins TRBV30 and TRBJ1-1; D gene unclear. V was pared by 1 base and J by 3 bases, with 0 bases between. Germline-derived CDR1 and CDR2 are GTSNPN and SVGIG (reference sequence). The CDR3 covers 10 residues. The CDR3 region has the DNA TGTGCCTGGAGTGACACTGAAGCTTTCTTT. Its protein product is CAWSDTEAFF. The whole variable domain, remainder taken from reference TRBV30 and TRBJ1-1, is SQTIHQWPATLVQPVGSPLSLECTVEGTSNPNLYWYRQAAGRGLQLLFYSVGIGQISSEVPQNLSASRPQDRQFILSSKKLLLSDSGFYLCAWSDTEAFFGQGTRLTVV.

The V call is TRBV6-4, the J call TRBJ2-5; no reliable D call. This CDR3 contains 11 residues. In germline, CDR1 is MRHNA, CDR2 SNTAGT. V was pared by 6 bases and J by 9 bases, with 11 bases between. CDR3 amino acids: CASSGPRSQYF. CDR3 coding DNA: TGTGCCAGCAGCGGCCCTAGGTCCCAGTACTTC.

The chain recombines TRBV5-1 with TRBJ2-2; no clear D. V was clipped by 6 bases and J by 2 bases, with 11 bases between them. The CDR3 runs to 14 residues. Germline CDR1 reads SGHRS; CDR2 reads YFSETQ. The CDR3 spells CASTESFNTGELFF. Written as DNA, the CDR3 is TGCGCCAGCACCGAAAGTTTTAACACCGGGGAGCTGTTTTTT.

J is TRBJ2-3 and V is TRBV6-5; unclear D gene. Germline CDR1 and CDR2: MNHEY and SVGAGI. The CDR3 loop spans 12 amino acids. V was pared by 5 bases and J by 0 bases, with 3 bases between. CDR3 residues: CASSPSTDTQYF. CDR3 bases: TGTGCCAGCAGTCCTAGCACAGATACGCAGTATTTT.

The chain uses TRBV5-1 and TRBJ1-1; D unclear. The CDR3 extends over 11 amino acids. Germline CDR1 reads SGHRS; CDR2 reads YFSETQ. The V gene lost 0 bases and the J gene lost 11 bases, with 8 bases spanning the gap. The CDR3 DNA reads TGCGCCAGCAGCTTGGGGGCGCGGGCTTTCTTT. It encodes CASSLGARAFF.

The J gene is TRBJ1-1, the V gene TRBV30; tentative D call: TRBD1 (6 bases). Per germline, CDR1 GTSNPN and CDR2 SVGIG (reference sequence). Trimming cost V 1 base and J 5 bases, with 8 bases left between them. The CDR3 consists of 12 residues. The CDR3 sequence: CAWSARGTEAFF. The CDR3 DNA sequence: TGTGCCTGGAGTGCCAGGGGAACTGAAGCTTTCTTT.

The chain is built from TRBV19 and TRBJ2-7; 7 positions match TRBD2. The germline gives CDR1 LNHDA, CDR2 SQIVND (reference sequence). Unmatched junction bases numbered 9, after V lost 3 bases and J lost 4 bases. This CDR3 comprises 15 residues. The CDR3 DNA reads TGTGCCAGTAGTATGATCGCTAGCGGACCTTACGAGCAGTACTTC. It codes for CASSMIASGPYEQYF.

The chain is built from TRBV11-3 and TRBJ2-1, with D unresolved. The V and J ends lost 1 base and 14 bases respectively, with 12 bases between them. The CDR3 loop spans 12 amino acids. Looked up from germline, CDR1 is SGHNT and CDR2 is YENEEA. Here the CDR3 DNA reads TGTGCCAGCAGCTTAGGATCGGAAGGGAAGTTCTTC. Encoded protein: CASSLGSEGKFF. The entire variable domain, with the rest obtained from reference TRBV11-3 and TRBJ2-1, is as follows: EAGVVQSPRYKIIEKKQPVAFWCNPISGHNTLYWYLQNLGQGPELLIRYENEEAVDDSQLPKDRFSAERLKGVDSTLKIQPAELGDSAVYLCASSLGSEGKFFGPGTRLTVL.

Only a few counts were recorded for this clone. The chain is built from TRBV6-6 and TRBJ2-1; D is unresolved. V was trimmed by 3 bases and J by 5 bases, leaving 8 bases between them. Germline V gives CDR1 MNHNY, CDR2 SVGAGI (reference sequence). This CDR3 comprises 13 residues. The CDR3 DNA reads as TGTGCCAGCAGTTATGGTCTCAACAATGAGCAGTTCTTC. Its protein product is CASSYGLNNEQFF.

The chain is built from TRBV28 and TRBJ1-1; maybe TRBD1 (5 bases). Per germline, CDR1 MDHEN and CDR2 SYDVKM. The CDR3 totals 10 residues. Trimming cost V 6 bases and J 7 bases, with 6 bases left between them. CDR3 protein: CASRDNEAFF. As DNA, the CDR3 is TGTGCCAGCAGGGACAATGAAGCTTTCTTT.

This chain links TRBV6-5 with TRBJ2-7; D is unclear. Germline CDR1 is MNHEY and CDR2 is SVGAGI. The CDR3 is 13 residues long. Trimming pared 8 bases from V and 0 bases from J, leaving 11 bases between. The DNA for the CDR3 is TGTGCCAGCCTAAACATAGGCTCCTACGAGCAGTACTTC. As protein: CASLNIGSYEQYF.

The chain uses TRBV5-6 and TRBJ2-2, with D perhaps given as TRBD1 or TRBD2 (6 bases each). The CDR3 is 16 amino acids. Germline CDR1 reads SGHDT; CDR2 reads YYEEEE. V lost 0 bases and J lost 9, with 18 bases in between. DNA of the CDR3: TGTGCCAGCAGCTTGGACGGGGGCGCTTATATCCGGGAGCTGTTTTTT. This codes for CASSLDGGAYIRELFF.

This clone was found a few times. The rearrangement joins TRBV5-1 to TRBJ2-7; 9 positions match TRBD2. Germline-derived CDR1 and CDR2 are SGHRS and YFSETQ. The trim removed 4 bases at V and 5 bases at J, leaving 10 bases unmatched. The CDR3 extends over 15 amino acids. As DNA, the CDR3 is TGCGCCAGCAGCACCCCGACTAGCGGTGCGCACGAGCAGTACTTC. It is translated as CASSTPTSGAHEQYF.

The chain recombines TRBV23-1 with TRBJ2-5; 13 bases line up with TRBD2. TRBV23-1 is known as an ORF, though its function is uncertain. V lost 1 base and J lost 1; bases outside the gene matches: 15. The CDR3 runs 21 residues. The CDR3 here is CASSQFIHPLLAGGLQETQYF. The CDR3 DNA follows: TGCGCCAGCAGTCAATTTATCCACCCCTTACTAGCGGGGGGGCTCCAAGAGACCCAGTACTTC.

For this clone: Because the CDR3's place on the DNA is in doubt, the DNA is left out and the CDR3 is given as listed by TCRdb. The chain carries TRBV19 and TRBJ2-1; the D segment call TRBD2 is taken from the table without a DNA check. The CDR3 numbers 12 amino acids, ends counted. Looked up from germline, CDR1 is LNHDA and CDR2 is SQIVND (reference sequence). The CDR3 spells CASSILAGGQFF.

J is TRBJ1-2 and V is TRBV4-1; 7 bases map to TRBD1. This CDR3 is built from 15 residues. Germline assignment: CDR1 MGHRA and CDR2 YSYEKL. Trimming removed 0 bases from V and 2 bases from J; junction bases left unmatched: 3. The CDR3 sequence: CASSQEKGANYGYTF. The CDR3 DNA sequence: TGCGCCAGCAGCCAAGAAAAGGGGGCCAACTATGGCTACACCTTC.